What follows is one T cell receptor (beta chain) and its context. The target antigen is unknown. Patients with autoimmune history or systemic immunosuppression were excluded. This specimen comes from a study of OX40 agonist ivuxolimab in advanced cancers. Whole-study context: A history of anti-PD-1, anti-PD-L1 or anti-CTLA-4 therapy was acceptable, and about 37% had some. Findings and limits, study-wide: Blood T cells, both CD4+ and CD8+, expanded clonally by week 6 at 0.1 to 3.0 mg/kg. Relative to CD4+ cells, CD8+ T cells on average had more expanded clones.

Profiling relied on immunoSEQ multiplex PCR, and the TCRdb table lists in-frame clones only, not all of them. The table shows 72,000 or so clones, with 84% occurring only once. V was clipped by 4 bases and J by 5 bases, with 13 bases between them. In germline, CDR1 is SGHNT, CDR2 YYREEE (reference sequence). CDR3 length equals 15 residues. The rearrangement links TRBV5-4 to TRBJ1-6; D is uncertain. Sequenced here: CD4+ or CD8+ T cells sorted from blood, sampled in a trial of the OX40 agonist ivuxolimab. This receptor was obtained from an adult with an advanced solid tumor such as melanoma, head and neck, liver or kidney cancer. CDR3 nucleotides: TGTGCCAGCAGCCCCGGCAGACCTAATAATTCACCCCTCCACTTT. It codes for CASSPGRPNNSPLHF.